The entry below gives a single T cell receptor beta chain sequence along with its context. The antigen is undetermined. TCRdb keeps only in-frame clones here, not all; method: immunoSEQ multiplex PCR. The table has around 350,000 clones, roughly 88% seen once. This entry belongs to a study of cytomegalovirus exposure and HLA in healthy donors. Study-level information: The 110 or so validation repertoires were produced on the same platform as the 700 or so repertoires of the first cohort. This was reported in a later analysis.

General study results and limits: According to a subsequent analysis, TCR clusters identified in the first cohort showed a tendency to co-occur across the roughly 130 validation repertoires. 164 TCR beta chains were listed as cytomegalovirus-associated.

Donors came from a validation cohort of over a hundred subjects, distinct from the first 666-subject cohort. The TCR originated in a woman under 30 in good health and CMV-seronegative. Sequenced input: PBMCs.

In nucleotides, the CDR3 is TGTGCCAGCAGTGAATTGGGGACTAGTGGGGAGCTGTTTTTT. Its protein is CASSELGTSGELFF. The rearrangement links TRBV25-1 to TRBJ2-2; 8 nucleotides match TRBD2. The germline CDR1 and CDR2 sequences are MGHDK and SYGVNS. The ends lost 1 base at V and 8 bases at J; junction bases unmatched: 3. This CDR3 has 14 residues.